The 22 T cell receptor beta chains in this list originate from one sample, sequenced in a study of shared clonotypes between healthy human individuals. Clones were read by immunoSEQ multiplex PCR, and TCRdb kept only the in-frame ones, dropping some. This sample has some 680,000 clones, with around four fifths found just once. Source material: memory CD4+ T cells sorted from blood. Indicated subset: CD45RA-negative fraction. These receptors were obtained from a woman aged 25-40 years in good health.

The CDR3: CASSLEWQGGETQYF. DNA of the CDR3: TGTGCCAGCAGCTTAGAGTGGCAGGGAGGGGAGACCCAGTACTTC. This rearrangement joins TRBV11-2 to TRBJ2-5, with 7 nucleotides matching TRBD2. The junction had 6 bases not matched to a gene; V was cut back by 0 bases and J by 5 bases. There are 15 residues in the CDR3. Germline V gives CDR1 SGHAT, CDR2 FQNNGV. Supplemented by reference TRBV11-2 and TRBJ2-5, the full variable domain reads EAGVAQSPRYKIIEKRQSVAFWCNPISGHATLYWYQQILGQGPKLLIQFQNNGVVDDSQLPKDRFSAERLKGVDSTLKIQPAKLEDSAVYLCASSLEWQGGETQYFGPGTRLLVL.

This chain links TRBV18 with TRBJ1-1; 8 bases match TRBD1. Germline assignment: CDR1 KGHSH and CDR2 LQKENI. The CDR3 contains 16 residues. V shed 3 bases and J 4 bases; nucleotides not matched to a gene: 10. The CDR3, as DNA: TGTGCCAGCTCACCGATTCCAGGGGGCGTTGGCACTGAAGCTTTCTTT. It specifies CASSPIPGGVGTEAFF. Combining the CDR3 with reference TRBV18 and TRBJ1-1 gives the whole variable domain NAGVMQNPRHLVRRRGQEARLRCSPMKGHSHVYWYRQLPEEGLKFMVYLQKENIIDESGMPKERFSAEFPKEGPSILRIQQVVRGDSAAYFCASSPIPGGVGTEAFFGQGTRLTVV.

J is TRBJ2-3 and V is TRBV5-1; D is unresolved. This CDR3 spans 17 amino acids. Germline lookup yields CDR1 SGHRS and CDR2 YFSETQ. V was pared by 4 bases and J by 1 base, with 19 bases between. The CDR3 here is CASSKAESGGGTDTQYF. The CDR3 DNA reads TGCGCCAGCAGCAAGGCGGAGTCGGGTGGTGGCACAGATACGCAGTATTTT.

The count of this clone is one. The chain joins TRBV5-1 to TRBJ2-1; TRBD1 matches at 8 bases. Trimming at V came to 0 bases and at J to 7 bases, leaving 6 bases not matched to a gene. The CDR3 spans 15 residues. From germline, CDR1 is SGHRS and CDR2 YFSETQ. CDR3 protein: CASSLVQGAGNEQFF. CDR3 DNA: TGCGCCAGCAGCTTGGTCCAGGGGGCGGGGAATGAGCAGTTCTTC.

The chain is built from TRBV28 and TRBJ2-7; TRBD1 is a possible D gene (5 bases). V dropped 3 bases and J dropped 4 bases, with 13 bases sitting between them. The germline CDR1 and CDR2 sequences are MDHEN and SYDVKM. The CDR3 runs to 14 residues. CDR3 in amino acids: CASSFTGSLYEQYF. The CDR3 nucleotides read TGTGCCAGCAGTTTCACAGGATCCCTTTACGAGCAGTACTTC.

This clone was found once. J is TRBJ1-5 and V is TRBV7-9; possibly TRBD1 for D (5 bases). Germline V gives CDR1 SEHNR, CDR2 FQNEAQ (reference sequence). Trimming took off 5 bases at V and 0 bases at J, with 8 bases between the two ends. CDR3 length: 14 amino acids. The CDR3 region has the DNA TGTGCCAGCAGCCCACAGGTTAGCAATCAGCCCCAGCATTTT. It is translated as CASSPQVSNQPQHF.

J is TRBJ1-5 and V is TRBV11-2, with a possible D match to TRBD1 (5 bases). CDR3 length equals 16 residues. V was cut by 3 bases and J by 7 bases, with 19 bases left in between. Germline V gene sequence: CDR1 SGHAT, CDR2 FQNNGV. CDR3 bases: TGTGCCAGCAGCTTCGGACACGGGGTAGGCTACCAGCCCCAGCATTTT. This codes for CASSFGHGVGYQPQHF.

The chain combines TRBV7-9 with TRBJ2-2; 11 positions agree with TRBD1. The CDR3 contains 16 residues. Germline CDR1 reads SEHNR; CDR2 reads FQNEAQ (reference sequence). Losses at the gene ends were 6 bases for V and 2 bases for J; bases not matched to a gene: 5. The CDR3, as DNA: TGTGCCAGCAGTTGGACAGGGGGCCCAAACACCGGGGAGCTGTTTTTT. Translation gives CASSWTGGPNTGELFF.

This clone was observed a single time. Additional DNA sequences in this sample encode the identical CDR3. The V and J genes are TRBV5-4 and TRBJ2-1; 9 bases are shared with TRBD2. Looked up from germline, CDR1 is SGHNT and CDR2 is YYREEE (reference sequence). The CDR3 totals 15 residues. V gave up 4 bases and J gave up 4 bases; unmatched junction bases: 6. Written as DNA, the CDR3 is TGTGCCAGCAGCCTAGGGACTAGCTCTTACAATGAGCAGTTCTTC. Amino acid sequence: CASSLGTSSYNEQFF.

V and J are TRBV28 and TRBJ1-2; D uncertain. CDR3 length equals 12 residues. The germline gives CDR1 MDHEN, CDR2 SYDVKM. The germline V and J ends were trimmed by 4 bases and 8 bases, with 11 bases remaining between them. The CDR3 here is CASSSDLRGYTF. The DNA for the CDR3 is TGTGCCAGCAGTTCGGACCTGCGGGGCTACACCTTC.

The chain employs TRBV7-2 and TRBJ1-2; D might be TRBD1 (5 bases). Germline V lookup: CDR1 SGHTA, CDR2 FQGNSA. This CDR3 has 14 amino acids. V was trimmed by 8 bases and J by 6 bases, leaving 19 bases between them. This CDR3 is CASRGGPARDGYTF. CDR3 nucleotides: TGTGCCAGCCGCGGGGGTCCCGCACGGGATGGCTACACCTTC.

The V gene is TRBV28, the J gene TRBJ1-4; maybe TRBD1 (6 bases). CDR3 length: 15 residues. The ends were cut back, 1 base at V and 8 bases at J, with 14 bases in the middle. Germline V CDR1 and CDR2: MDHEN, SYDVKM. The CDR3 coding sequence is TGTGCCAGCAGTTTATACAGGGCCCTTGGGGAAAAACTGTTTTTT. Its translation is CASSLYRALGEKLFF.

The V gene is TRBV27, the J gene TRBJ2-2; 12 nucleotides agree with TRBD2. Germline CDR1 and CDR2: MNHEY and SMNVEV (reference sequence). The CDR3 is 18 amino acids. V was clipped by 3 bases and J by 8 bases; unmatched bases: 13. The CDR3 loop reads CASSFAPRTSGKGGELFF. The CDR3 DNA sequence: TGTGCCAGCAGTTTTGCCCCCAGGACTAGCGGGAAGGGAGGGGAGCTGTTTTTT.

This clone appeared a single time. Other DNA variants within this sample encode the same CDR3. The gene calls are TRBV7-2 and TRBJ2-7; D is perhaps TRBD1 (5 bases). This CDR3 is built from 14 residues. Trimming shortened V by 5 bases and J by 3 bases, and 14 bases separated the two germline ends. Germline-derived CDR1 and CDR2 are SGHTA and FQGNSA. The CDR3 sequence: CASSQQRDSYEQYF. The CDR3 region has the DNA TGTGCCAGCAGCCAACAGAGAGACAGCTACGAGCAGTACTTC.

The chain has TRBV7-8 and TRBJ1-1; a possible D gene is TRBD1 (6 bases). V lost 4 bases, J lost 11 bases, and 17 bases lay in between. This CDR3 region has 13 residues. The V gene's germline CDR1 is SGHVS and CDR2 FQNEAQ. For the CDR3, the DNA is TGTGCCAGCAGCTCATATCAGGGGCTAGGGGCTTTCTTT. Amino acids: CASSSYQGLGAFF.

The genes are TRBV27 and TRBJ2-1, with D perhaps matching TRBD1 (5 bases). V shed 1 base and J shed 0 bases, with 10 bases lying between them. The V gene's germline CDR1 is MNHEY and CDR2 SMNVEV (reference sequence). CDR3 length equals 16 residues. In DNA form, the CDR3 reads TGTGCCAGCAGTTTATGGTGGGGCAGCTCCTACAATGAGCAGTTCTTC. This gives the protein CASSLWWGSSYNEQFF.

This clone was picked up a small number of times. The chain recombines TRBV5-1 with TRBJ2-1; 7 bases match TRBD2. The length of the CDR3 is 16 residues. The V gene end was trimmed by 0 bases and the J gene end by 6 bases; junction bases not matched to a gene: 9. The germline gives CDR1 SGHRS, CDR2 YFSETQ. In DNA form, the CDR3 reads TGCGCCAGCAGCTTGGAATCCGGACTAGACTCCAATGAGCAGTTCTTC. Residues: CASSLESGLDSNEQFF. Complete variable domain (other parts from reference TRBV5-1 and TRBJ2-1): KAGVTQTPRYLIKTRGQQVTLSCSPISGHRSVSWYQQTPGQGLQFLFEYFSETQRNKGNFPGRFSGRQFSNSRSEMNVSTLELGDSALYLCASSLESGLDSNEQFFGPGTRLTVL.

The J gene is TRBJ2-2, the V gene TRBV28, with TRBD1 matching 9 bases. The germline CDR1 and CDR2 sequences are MDHEN and SYDVKM. Germline trimming cut 4 bases from V and 1 base from J; bases unmatched to any gene: 4. The CDR3 spans 16 residues. CDR3 nucleotide sequence: TGTGCCAGCAGTTCCCAGGGACAGGGGAACACCGGGGAGCTGTTTTTT. Its protein product is CASSSQGQGNTGELFF. Together with reference TRBV28 and TRBJ2-2, the CDR3 gives the full variable domain: DVKVTQSSRYLVKRTGEKVFLECVQDMDHENMFWYRQDPGLGLRLIYFSYDVKMKEKGDIPEGYSVSREKKERFSLILESASTNQTSMYLCASSSQGQGNTGELFFGEGSRLTVL.

This chain joins TRBV11-2 and TRBJ1-2; TRBD1 agrees at 9 bases. The junction had 8 bases not matched to a gene; V was cut back by 5 bases and J by 10 bases. The CDR3 is made up of 13 amino acids. Germline values: CDR1 SGHAT, CDR2 FQNNGV. Here the CDR3 reads CASSPTGGRDYTF. Written as DNA, the CDR3 is TGTGCCAGCAGCCCGACAGGGGGTCGTGACTACACCTTC.

The chain joins TRBV19 to TRBJ2-2, with D possibly being TRBD1 (6 bases). The germline gives CDR1 LNHDA, CDR2 SQIVND (reference sequence). The CDR3 contains 14 residues. The germline V and J ends were trimmed by 7 bases and 1 base, with 10 bases remaining between them. CDR3 loop: CASNPGQNTGELFF. CDR3 sequence (DNA): TGTGCCAGTAATCCGGGACAGAACACCGGGGAGCTGTTTTTT.

This chain connects TRBV27 to TRBJ1-1, with 7 nucleotides matching TRBD1. CDR1 and CDR2 from the germline V gene are MNHEY and SMNVEV (reference sequence). After removal of 4 bases from V and 7 bases from J, the junction contained 9 bases not matched to a gene. The CDR3 has 14 amino acids. The chain's CDR3 is CASSSQTGTDEAFF. The CDR3 DNA follows: TGTGCCAGCAGTTCACAAACCGGGACAGATGAAGCTTTCTTT.

The table lists this clone with a few counts. In DNA form, the CDR3 reads TGCGCCAGCAGTCCCGGAGAGGAGGGACAGCCCCAGCATTTT. As protein: CASSPGEEGQPQHF. The gene calls are TRBV5-1 and TRBJ1-5; D is uncertain. V was trimmed by 5 bases and J by 7 bases, leaving 16 bases between them. CDR3 length equals 14 residues. Germline values: CDR1 SGHRS, CDR2 YFSETQ.